This TCR beta chain was captured by sequencing in a study of Graves' ophthalmopathy and Graves' hyperthyroidism. Study information: Specimen type is peripheral blood, obtained at initial diagnosis before any treatment.

CDR3 regions of TCR beta were amplified from RNA transcripts. A first-round RT-PCR used HTBI primers, followed by a second-round multiplex PCR. TCRdb ran MiXCR on the multiplex PCR reads and lists one entry per CDR3 protein. The sample holds 650,000 to 900,000 distinct CDR3 sequences, 40% seen once. The CDR3 sequence is 13 residues long. The V end lost 4 bases, the J end lost 5 bases, and 14 bases lay between the germline ends. Germline loops: CDR1 SQVTM, CDR2 ANQGSEA. PBMCs stemmed from more than 9.5 ml of fresh peripheral blood. This clonotype was obtained from an adult man with Graves' ophthalmopathy. The rearrangement joins TRBV29-1 to TRBJ2-5; D ambiguous. Material: peripheral blood. DNA of the CDR3: TGCAGCGTTGTCGCGTTCGGCGGCGAGACCCAGTACTTC. Amino acids: CSVVAFGGETQYF.